The clone carrying this TCR beta chain was found once. The sample belongs to a study of PD-L1 blockade in urothelial cancer. About the study: About 85% of the roughly 30 patients were males with bladder-origin urothelial cancer.

Trimming left V 6 bases short and J 0 bases short, with 11 bases between. The CDR3 extends over 14 amino acids. Germline V gene data show CDR1 as WSHSY and CDR2 as SAAADI. Time point here: peripheral blood 6 weeks after treatment start. Assay used: immunoSEQ multiplex PCR; TCRdb lists only in-frame clones, some missing. The sample lists some 23,000 clones, roughly 84% occurring once. The source was PBMCs, collected around atezolizumab (anti-PD-L1) treatment. This clonotype was obtained from a man in his 70s with urothelial cancer. The chain couples TRBV10-2 to TRBJ1-1; D is perhaps TRBD1 (6 bases). The CDR3 DNA is TGCGCCAGCAGACCGGGACAACTGAACACTGAAGCTTTCTTT. This encodes CASRPGQLNTEAFF.